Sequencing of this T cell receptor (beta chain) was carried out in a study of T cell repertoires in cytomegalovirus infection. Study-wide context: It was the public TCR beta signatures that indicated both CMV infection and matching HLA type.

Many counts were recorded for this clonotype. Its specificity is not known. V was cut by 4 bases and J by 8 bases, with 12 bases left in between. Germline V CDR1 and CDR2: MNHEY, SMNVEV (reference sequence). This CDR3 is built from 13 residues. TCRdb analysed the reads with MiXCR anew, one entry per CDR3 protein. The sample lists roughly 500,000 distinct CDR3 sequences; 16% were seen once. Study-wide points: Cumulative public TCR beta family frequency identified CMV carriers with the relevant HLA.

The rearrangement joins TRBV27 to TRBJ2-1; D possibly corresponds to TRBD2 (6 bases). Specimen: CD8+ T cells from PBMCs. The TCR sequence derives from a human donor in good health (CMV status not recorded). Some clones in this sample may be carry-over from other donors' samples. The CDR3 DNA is TGTGCCAGCAGTTATAGACTAGTGGATGAGCAGTTCTTC. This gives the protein CASSYRLVDEQFF.